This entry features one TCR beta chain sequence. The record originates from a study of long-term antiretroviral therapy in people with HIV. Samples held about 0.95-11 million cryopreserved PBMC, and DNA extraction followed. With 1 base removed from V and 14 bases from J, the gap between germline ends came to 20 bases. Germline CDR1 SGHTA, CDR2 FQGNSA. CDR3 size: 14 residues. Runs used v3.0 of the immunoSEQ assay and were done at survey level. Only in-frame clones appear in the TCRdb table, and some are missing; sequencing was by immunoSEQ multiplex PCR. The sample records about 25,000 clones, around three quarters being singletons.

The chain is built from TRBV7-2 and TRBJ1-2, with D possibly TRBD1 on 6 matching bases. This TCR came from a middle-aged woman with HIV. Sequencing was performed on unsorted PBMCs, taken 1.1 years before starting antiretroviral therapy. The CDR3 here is CASSLDPYREGETF. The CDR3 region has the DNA TGTGCCAGCAGCTTAGACCCCTACAGGGAGGGGGAGACCTTC.